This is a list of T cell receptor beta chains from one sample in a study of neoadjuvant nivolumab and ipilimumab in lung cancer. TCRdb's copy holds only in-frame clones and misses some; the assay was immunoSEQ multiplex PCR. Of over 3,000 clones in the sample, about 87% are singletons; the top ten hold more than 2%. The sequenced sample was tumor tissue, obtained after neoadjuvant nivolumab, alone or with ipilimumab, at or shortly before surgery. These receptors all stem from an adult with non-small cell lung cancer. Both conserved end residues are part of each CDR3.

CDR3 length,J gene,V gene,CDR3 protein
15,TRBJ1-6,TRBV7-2,CASSLSWTGNSPLHF
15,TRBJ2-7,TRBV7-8,CASSLVGQGGYEQYF
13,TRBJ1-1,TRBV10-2,CATKFRANTEAFF
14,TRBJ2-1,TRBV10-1,CASSESLGGYEQFF
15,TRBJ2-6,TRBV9,CASSTQGAGANVLTF
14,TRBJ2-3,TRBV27,CASSFLAATDTQYF
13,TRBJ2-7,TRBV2,CASSKGLAYEQYF
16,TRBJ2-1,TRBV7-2,CASSLVSGGPNNEQFF
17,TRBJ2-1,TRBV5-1,CASSLRLAGGLYNEQFF
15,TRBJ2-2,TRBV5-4,CASSLASGGTGELFF
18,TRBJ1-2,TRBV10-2,CASSPVGGRYNDNYGYTF
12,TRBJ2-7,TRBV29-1,CSVVGSSYEQYF
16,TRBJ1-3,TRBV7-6,CASSLATPIAGNTIYF
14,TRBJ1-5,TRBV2,CASSWLYSNQPQHF
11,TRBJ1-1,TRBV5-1,CASRVHTEAFF
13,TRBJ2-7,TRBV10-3,CAISESIIDEQYF
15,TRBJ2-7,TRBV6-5,CASSYRGHGRDEQYF
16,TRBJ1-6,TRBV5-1,CASSSNRGGYSSPLHF
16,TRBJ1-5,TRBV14,CASSQARGYDNQPQHF
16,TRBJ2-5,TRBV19,CASSMGTALGGETQYF
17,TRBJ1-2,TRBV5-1,CASSFSGAGAGNYGYTF
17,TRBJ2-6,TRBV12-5,CASGLAGSSSGANVLTF
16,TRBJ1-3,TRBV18,CASSHGQGTLGNTIYF
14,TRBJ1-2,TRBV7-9,CASSRDSVLDGYTF
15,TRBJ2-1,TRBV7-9,CASSWSGTGQIEQFF
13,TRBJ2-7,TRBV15,CATSRGGRSGQYF
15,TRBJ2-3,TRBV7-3,CASSLVGGLTDTQYF
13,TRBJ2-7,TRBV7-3,CASSFGPGNEQYF
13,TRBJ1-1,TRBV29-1,CSVDRQGNTEAFF
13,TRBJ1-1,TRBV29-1,CSVGFAGGTEAFF
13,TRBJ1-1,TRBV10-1,CASRETVDTEAFF
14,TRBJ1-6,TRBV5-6,CASRLGHPKSPLHF
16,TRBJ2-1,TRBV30,CACQAPHEVRNNEQFF
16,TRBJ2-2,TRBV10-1,CASSWGRTANTGELFF
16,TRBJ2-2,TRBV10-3,CAISEWDRQGAGELFF
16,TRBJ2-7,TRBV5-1,CASSLDSSGASYEQYF